The 30 T cell receptor beta chains below all came from one sample that was sequenced in a study of T cells in localized non-small cell lung cancer. Clones were read by immunoSEQ multiplex PCR, and TCRdb kept only the in-frame ones, dropping some. This table holds tens of thousands of clones, around 94% found once. The material was peripheral blood, obtained before any cancer treatment. The origin of the receptors is a female donor over 55 with stage I lung adenocarcinoma.

This clone is classed as medium-sized. This chain uses TRBV6-1 with TRBJ2-2, with D possibly TRBD2 on 5 matching bases. Trimming left V 3 bases short and J 3 bases short, with 14 bases between. The germline V gene encodes CDR1 MNHNS and CDR2 SASEGT. The CDR3 loop spans 16 amino acids. CDR3 bases: TGTGCCAGCAGTGATAGTGGAGGACTGCACACCGGGGAGCTGTTTTTT. Translated: CASSDSGGLHTGELFF.

This chain connects TRBV6-1 to TRBJ1-5; a weak D match, TRBD1 (5 bases). This CDR3 comprises 15 residues. The V and J ends lost 5 bases and 7 bases respectively, with 18 bases between them. CDR1 MNHNS and CDR2 SASEGT come from the germline V gene. In DNA form, the CDR3 reads TGTGCCAGCAGTCCAGAAGGAGGGACCTCCCAGCCCCAGCATTTT. Its translation is CASSPEGGTSQPQHF.

The gene calls are TRBV5-1 and TRBJ2-1; TRBD1 matches 7 bases. Per the germline V gene, CDR1 is SGHRS and CDR2 is YFSETQ. The CDR3 loop spans 17 amino acids. The ends lost 0 bases at V and 5 bases at J; junction bases unmatched: 11. CDR3 in amino acids: CASSLGLTGTDHNEQFF. The CDR3 DNA is TGCGCCAGCAGCTTGGGGCTCACCGGGACAGATCACAATGAGCAGTTCTTC.

This rearrangement joins TRBV5-4 to TRBJ1-4; maybe TRBD1 (5 bases). The CDR3 covers 14 residues. Per germline, CDR1 SGHNT and CDR2 YYREEE (reference sequence). Trimming removed 4 bases at V and 8 bases at J, with 15 bases between. In nucleotides, the CDR3 is TGTGCCAGCAGCATTCAGGGCGGAGGGGAAAAACTGTTTTTT. Protein sequence: CASSIQGGGEKLFF.

The V and J genes are TRBV5-6 and TRBJ2-5; 8 nucleotides agree with TRBD2. The CDR3 is 16 residues long. V lost 4 bases, J lost 5 bases, and 13 bases stayed unmatched. CDR1 is SGHDT and CDR2 is YYEEEE in the germline V gene. Written as DNA, the CDR3 is TGTGCCAGCAGCCTGCCCCTTGGGACTAGTGATGAGACCCAGTACTTC. This translates into CASSLPLGTSDETQYF.

This clone was detected only once. V gene TRBV6-5 combines with J gene TRBJ2-3; 8 bases align to TRBD1. The CDR3 sequence is 16 residues long. The junction had 8 bases not matched to a gene; V was cut back by 2 bases and J by 4 bases. Germline V gene sequence: CDR1 MNHEY, CDR2 SVGAGI. Written as DNA, the CDR3 is TGTGCCAGCAGTTACAGACAGGGGTGGTCTCCAGATACGCAGTATTTT. Protein: CASSYRQGWSPDTQYF.

This clone turned up a few times. This chain links TRBV11-2 with TRBJ2-1; 9 bases map to TRBD1. Germline-derived CDR1 and CDR2 are SGHAT and FQNNGV. The V gene end was trimmed by 5 bases and the J gene end by 8 bases; junction bases not matched to a gene: 16. This CDR3 is built from 17 residues. CDR3 region: CASSRPSGTGPLDEQFF. The CDR3 nucleotides are TGTGCCAGCAGCCGGCCCTCCGGGACAGGGCCCTTGGATGAGCAGTTCTTC.

The rearrangement joins TRBV7-9 to TRBJ1-1; unclear D gene. The CDR3 has 14 amino acids. Deletions cut 2 bases from V and 4 bases from J, with 11 bases between. Germline V gives CDR1 SEHNR, CDR2 FQNEAQ (reference sequence). The CDR3 reads CASSLPGLGTEAFF. The CDR3 DNA reads TGTGCCAGCAGCTTACCCGGCTTGGGCACTGAAGCTTTCTTT.

V is TRBV28 and J is TRBJ1-5; the match to TRBD1 covers 9 bases. The germline CDR1 and CDR2 sequences are MDHEN and SYDVKM. This CDR3 spans 15 amino acids. V dropped 5 bases and J dropped 7; count of bases not matched to a gene: 9. Here the CDR3 reads CASSTWTGVGQPQHF. The CDR3 DNA is TGTGCCAGCAGTACCTGGACAGGGGTAGGGCAGCCCCAGCATTTT.

This chain uses TRBV7-2 with TRBJ2-7; the D is unclear. CDR1 and CDR2 from the germline V gene are SGHTA and FQGNSA. The CDR3 extends over 12 amino acids. V was pared by 2 bases and J by 1 base, with 3 bases between. CDR3 amino acids: CASSLTSYEQYF. CDR3 nucleotide sequence: TGTGCCAGCAGCTTAACTTCCTACGAGCAGTACTTC.

This clone was seen just once. The chain is built from TRBV20-1 and TRBJ1-4; the D is unclear. V was trimmed by 3 bases and J by 5 bases, leaving 4 bases between them. The CDR3 runs to 11 residues. The germline V gene has CDR1 DFQATT and CDR2 SNEGSKA (reference sequence). The CDR3: CSASRNEKLFF. CDR3 DNA: TGCAGTGCTAGTAGGAATGAAAAACTGTTTTTT.

This clone was picked up one time. This rearrangement joins TRBV19 to TRBJ2-5; D is possibly TRBD1 (5 bases). V was trimmed by 6 bases and J by 2 bases, leaving 13 bases between them. This CDR3 is 14 amino acids long. The germline V gene has CDR1 LNHDA and CDR2 SQIVND (reference sequence). CDR3 coding DNA: TGTGCCAGTAGAAGGGGAATAGGTCAAGAGACCCAGTACTTC. Encoded protein: CASRRGIGQETQYF.

The V and J genes are TRBV5-4 and TRBJ1-1, with D unclear. CDR1 SGHNT and CDR2 YYREEE come from the germline V gene (reference sequence). The CDR3 is 13 residues long. The V and J ends lost 4 bases and 1 base respectively, with 8 bases between them. The CDR3 spells CASSTPGNTEAFF. The CDR3 region has the DNA TGTGCCAGCAGCACCCCCGGGAACACTGAAGCTTTCTTT.

V gene TRBV7-8 combines with J gene TRBJ2-2; D possibly uses TRBD1 or TRBD2 (5 bases each). The CDR3 sequence is 13 residues long. Trimming shortened V by 0 bases and J by 7 bases, and 6 bases separated the two germline ends. Germline CDR1 reads SGHVS; CDR2 reads FQNEAQ. DNA of the CDR3: TGTGCCAGCAGCTTAGCTGGGGGCGGGGAGCTGTTTTTT. This codes for CASSLAGGGELFF.

The J gene is TRBJ1-2, the V gene TRBV28; D unresolved. The CDR3 is made up of 15 amino acids. The germline V and J ends were trimmed by 5 bases and 6 bases, with 19 bases remaining between them. The germline CDR1 and CDR2 sequences are MDHEN and SYDVKM. CDR3 DNA: TGTGCCAGCAGTAGTCGACAAAGTCCGTTCCATGGCTACACCTTC. It yields the protein CASSSRQSPFHGYTF.

The V call is TRBV6-5, the J call TRBJ2-1; TRBD1 might be the D (6 bases). The CDR3 runs to 15 residues. The germline CDR1 and CDR2 sequences are MNHEY and SVGAGI. V lost 8 bases to trimming and J lost 6 bases, with 20 bases between them. DNA of the CDR3: TGTGCCAGCCGCAGGGGTAGTGAGGGGTTCAATGAGCAGTTCTTC. It encodes CASRRGSEGFNEQFF.

This clone was seen only a few times. V usage is TRBV4-2 and J usage is TRBJ1-4; D is unclear. The germline CDR1 and CDR2 sequences are LGHNA and YNFKEQ. The germline V and J ends were trimmed by 4 bases and 12 bases, with 15 bases remaining between them. CDR3 length: 13 residues. In nucleotides, the CDR3 is TGTGCCAGCAGCCGAGAGGTCTCGAGGGAACTGTTTTTT. Amino acids: CASSREVSRELFF.

This chain connects TRBV9 to TRBJ1-3, with unresolved D. The CDR3 is 14 residues long. Germline CDR1 and CDR2: SGDLS and YYNGEE. V lost 4 bases to trimming and J lost 4 bases, with 12 bases between them. The CDR3 loop reads CASSSHGEGNTIYF. CDR3 DNA sequence: TGTGCCAGCAGCTCACACGGGGAAGGAAACACCATATATTTT. The whole variable domain, remainder taken from reference TRBV9 and TRBJ1-3, is DSGVTQTPKHLITATGQRVTLRCSPRSGDLSVYWYQQSLDQGLQFLIQYYNGEERAKGNILERFSAQQFPDLHSELNLSSLELGDSALYFCASSSHGEGNTIYFGEGSWLTVV.

This sequence joins TRBV5-4 and TRBJ1-6; 7 bases are shared with TRBD1. The CDR3 length is 16 residues. J was trimmed by 8 bases and V by 4 bases; bases with no gene match: 12. Germline loops: CDR1 SGHNT, CDR2 YYREEE (reference sequence). As DNA, the CDR3 is TGTGCCAGCAGCCCTCGACAGGGAGGGTCCCATTCACCCCTCCACTTT. This gives the protein CASSPRQGGSHSPLHF.

This sequence joins TRBV18 and TRBJ2-1, with 9 bases matching TRBD2. Trimming cost V 2 bases and J 15 bases; bases outside gene matches: 14. The CDR3 covers 15 residues. Looked up from germline, CDR1 is KGHSH and CDR2 is LQKENI. CDR3 DNA sequence: TGTGCCAGCTCACCAGGATCAGTCGAGCGGGGGGCCTGGTTCTTC. Translating it yields CASSPGSVERGAWFF.

The gene calls are TRBV28 and TRBJ1-2; TRBD1 might be the D (5 bases). The CDR3 sequence is 13 residues long. Looked up from germline, CDR1 is MDHEN and CDR2 is SYDVKM. With 3 bases removed from V and 8 bases from J, the gap between germline ends came to 13 bases. CDR3 DNA: TGTGCCAGCAGTTTTCAGGGCGCCCTCGGCTACACCTTC. It codes for CASSFQGALGYTF.

This chain links TRBV6-6 with TRBJ1-1; D is ambiguous. The CDR3 loop spans 13 amino acids. Germline loops: CDR1 MNHNY, CDR2 SVGAGI (reference sequence). V was clipped by 3 bases and J by 4 bases, with 9 bases between them. In DNA form, the CDR3 reads TGTGCCAGCAGTTATACCTCGGGCACTGAAGCTTTCTTT. It encodes CASSYTSGTEAFF.

The rearrangement joins TRBV6-4 to TRBJ1-1; no clear D. The CDR3 runs 13 residues. Germline V lookup: CDR1 MRHNA, CDR2 SNTAGT. Trimming removed 5 bases from V and 0 bases from J, with 7 bases in between. This CDR3 is CASSRTVNTEAFF. Written as DNA, the CDR3 is TGTGCCAGCAGTCGGACGGTGAACACTGAAGCTTTCTTT.

In this sample, this clone turned up once. The rearrangement links TRBV10-3 to TRBJ2-1; D not resolved. V lost 6 bases and J lost 6, with 18 bases in between. This CDR3 is 15 amino acids long. The germline CDR1 and CDR2 sequences are ENHRY and SYGVKD. The CDR3 sequence is CAIRGLVVGFNEQFF. CDR3 in DNA: TGTGCCATCAGGGGGTTAGTAGTAGGTTTCAATGAGCAGTTCTTC.

The chain joins TRBV6-1 to TRBJ1-3; 7 bases align to TRBD1. The CDR3 extends over 14 amino acids. V dropped 11 bases and J dropped 0; count of bases not matched to a gene: 7. Per the germline V gene, CDR1 is MNHNS and CDR2 is SASEGT. The CDR3 nucleotides are TGTGCCCTCTCAGGGGGGTTCTCTGGAAACACCATATATTTT. Amino acid sequence: CALSGGFSGNTIYF.

A single count supports this clone. The genes are TRBV19 and TRBJ2-4; 8 positions agree with TRBD2. The V gene's germline CDR1 is LNHDA and CDR2 SQIVND (reference sequence). The junction had 8 bases not matched to a gene; V was cut back by 3 bases and J by 4 bases. The CDR3 has 16 amino acids. The CDR3 sequence is CASSMLAGRKKNIQYF. For the CDR3, the DNA is TGTGCCAGTAGTATGTTAGCGGGGAGGAAAAAAAACATTCAGTACTTC. Based on the CDR3 plus reference TRBV19 and TRBJ2-4, the full variable domain is DGGITQSPKYLFRKEGQNVTLSCEQNLNHDAMYWYRQDPGQGLRLIYYSQIVNDFQKGDIAEGYSVSREKKESFPLTVTSAQKNPTAFYLCASSMLAGRKKNIQYFGAGTRLSVL.

The count of this clone is one. The chain couples TRBV6-5 to TRBJ1-2; a possible D gene is TRBD1 (6 bases). CDR1 MNHEY and CDR2 SVGAGI come from the germline V gene. V dropped 6 bases and J dropped 8 bases, with 13 bases sitting between them. The CDR3 consists of 12 residues. In DNA form, the CDR3 reads TGTGCCAGCAGGTCAGGGGCAAGCGGCTACACCTTC. Translation gives CASRSGASGYTF.

V gene TRBV6-5 combines with J gene TRBJ2-7; 7 bases fit TRBD1. V shed 6 bases and J 7 bases; nucleotides not matched to a gene: 9. There are 13 residues in the CDR3. Germline-derived CDR1 and CDR2 are MNHEY and SVGAGI. The CDR3 here is CASSPGQALEQYF. CDR3 bases: TGTGCCAGCAGCCCTGGACAGGCCCTTGAGCAGTACTTC.

V and J are TRBV7-3 and TRBJ1-1; D unclear. Germline V CDR1 and CDR2: SGHTA, FQGTGA. V was cut by 1 base and J by 8 bases, with 11 bases left in between. This CDR3 spans 13 amino acids. The CDR3 protein is CASSLMVQSEAFF. CDR3 sequence (DNA): TGTGCCAGCAGCTTAATGGTCCAGTCAGAAGCTTTCTTT.

This clone was counted a single time. The gene calls are TRBV19 and TRBJ1-6; no reliable D call. This CDR3 is 14 amino acids long. Deletions cut 5 bases from V and 6 bases from J, with 11 bases between. Germline V lookup: CDR1 LNHDA, CDR2 SQIVND (reference sequence). The CDR3: CASSETKSNSPLHF. CDR3 sequence (DNA): TGTGCCAGTAGTGAGACCAAGAGTAATTCACCCCTCCACTTT.